This TCR beta chain was captured by sequencing in a study of cytomegalovirus exposure and HLA in healthy donors. Remarks on this clone: No antigen is known for it.

PCR primers comprised 60 Vbeta and 13 Jbeta primers. Original processing notes: In a later analysis, around 10 million of approximately 80 million unique beta chains occurred in at least two donors. Only in-frame clones appear in the TCRdb table, and some are missing; sequencing was by immunoSEQ multiplex PCR. V and J calls and clone size are those listed in that table; D and trimming were worked out from the DNA. This sample has about 200,000 clones, with roughly 80% found just once. V lost 10 bases and J lost 0; bases outside the gene matches: 6. The CDR3 is made up of 14 amino acids. From germline, CDR1 is MNHNS and CDR2 SASEGT. General study findings and limits: The authors enumerated under 200 TCR beta chains as linked to cytomegalovirus.

The sequence was obtained from a woman in her 40s in good health and CMV-seronegative. The chain links TRBV6-1 to TRBJ1-5; 7 bases align to TRBD1. The sample comprised PBMCs. The CDR3 loop reads CATGQVLSNQPQHF. The DNA for the CDR3 is TGTGCCACCGGACAGGTGCTTAGCAATCAGCCCCAGCATTTT.